Included here is one TCR beta chain sequence, with context. Its antigen is unknown. No base-level quality is on record; no much larger clone is a single base apart. The label giving this sample's time point can be read as: newly diagnosed, previously untreated cHL patient sample. As a comparison group for the relapsed/refractory trial patients, PBMCs were sequenced from patients with newly diagnosed, previously untreated classical Hodgkin lymphoma. Peripheral blood was collected in 8 mL Vacutainer Cell Preparation Tubes, from which PBMCs were isolated by centrifugation and then cryopreserved. The Qiagen DNeasy kit was used to extract genomic DNA both from unsorted PBMCs and from the negatively selected CD4+ and CD8+ fractions. Amplification of TCR beta CDR3 regions was done by immunoSEQ multiplex PCR with primers that anneal to V and J segments. A synthetic immune receptor repertoire was used to minimize amplification bias, and remaining bias was computationally removed after sequencing. The study's own analysis went as follows. Custom Python scripts were used to quantify repertoire diversity as the Shannon entropy index. Unsorted, CD4+ and CD8+ repertoires were analyzed separately, except for combined analyses in which CD4+ and CD8+ sequences were merged in silico. This is the immuneACCESS table as TCRdb keeps it, with only in-frame sequences that have V and J called. A part of the clones is gone; compared with another copy, unresolved V genes explain less than half, and the rest is unexplained. The DNA was the basis for D and trimming; V, J and clone size are from that table. Recorded for this sample are 70,000 or so clones; 85% to 95% of them occurred a single time. About 2.6% of the sample is taken by the ten largest.

The sample comes from a study of PD-1 blockade in classical Hodgkin lymphoma (dated by TCRdb to 2020 to 2022). Describing the broader study: The study used TCR beta sequencing and CyTOF to define a peripheral blood immune signature of response to PD-1 blockade in classical Hodgkin lymphoma. General study outcomes and caveats: Only a single clinical trial cohort was studied, and what caused the repertoire differences, possibly disease activity or prior therapy, remained undefined. Baseline TCR diversity was reported to be lower in newly diagnosed patients than in healthy donors and to be lower still in relapsed/refractory patients.

V loses 2 bases of germline sequence and J loses 8 bases, and the interval between the two ends is 7 bases. There are 12 amino acids in the CDR3, from cysteine to phenylalanine inclusive. This entry keeps only the CDR3 DNA: 36 bases, framed from base 1. CDR1 and CDR2 were assigned from the germline V gene as KGHSH and LQKENI. This sequence was found in a human donor with classical Hodgkin lymphoma. The V and J segments used are TRBV18 and TRBJ2-4, with the D gene call left open. Sequencing was carried out using peripheral blood mononuclear cells (PBMCs). The DNA reads TGTGCCAGCTCACCAGTTACGGACATTCAGTACTTC. The resulting protein is CASSPVTDIQYF.